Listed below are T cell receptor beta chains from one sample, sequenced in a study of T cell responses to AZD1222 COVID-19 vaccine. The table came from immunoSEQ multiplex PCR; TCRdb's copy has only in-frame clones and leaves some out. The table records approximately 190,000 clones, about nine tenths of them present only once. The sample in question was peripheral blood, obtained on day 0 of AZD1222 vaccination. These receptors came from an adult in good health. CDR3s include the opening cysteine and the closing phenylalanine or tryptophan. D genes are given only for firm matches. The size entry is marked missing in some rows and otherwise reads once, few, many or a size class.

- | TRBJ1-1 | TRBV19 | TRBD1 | CASTPRDSPEAFF | TGTGCCAGTACCCCACGGGACAGTCCCGAAGCTTTCTTT
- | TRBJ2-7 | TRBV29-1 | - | CSVHRYLGLFYEQYF | TGCAGCGTCCACAGGTATTTAGGTCTCTTCTACGAGCAGTACTTC
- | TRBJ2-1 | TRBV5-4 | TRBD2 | CASSQPGLYDNEQFF | TGTGCCAGCAGCCAACCGGGACTATATGACAATGAGCAGTTCTTC
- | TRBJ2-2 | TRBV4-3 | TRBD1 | CASSQGRSTGPTGELFF | TGCGCCAGCAGCCAAGGGCGCTCGACAGGGCCCACCGGGGAGCTGTTTTTT
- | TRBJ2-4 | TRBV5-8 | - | CASSFPGNIQYF | TGTGCCAGCAGCTTCCCCGGAAACATTCAGTACTTC
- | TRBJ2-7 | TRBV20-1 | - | CSALGNEQYF | TGCAGTGCCCTGGGGAACGAGCAGTACTTC
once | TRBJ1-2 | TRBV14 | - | CASSQDFSGAQRNGYTF | TGTGCCAGCAGCCAAGATTTTTCGGGGGCGCAAAGAAATGGCTACACCTTC
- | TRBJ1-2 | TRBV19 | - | CASLSGRGRANYGYTF | TGTGCCAGTCTCTCTGGGAGGGGCCGCGCTAACTATGGCTACACCTTC
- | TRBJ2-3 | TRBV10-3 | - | CAISEATDTQYF | TGTGCCATCAGTGAGGCAACAGATACGCAGTATTTT
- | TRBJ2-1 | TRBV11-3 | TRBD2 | CASSLGAGLNEQFF | TGTGCCAGCAGCTTAGGAGCGGGACTCAATGAGCAGTTCTTC
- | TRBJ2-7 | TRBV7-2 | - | CASSLARSGPSLYEQYF | TGTGCCAGCAGCTTAGCGCGGTCTGGGCCCTCACTCTACGAGCAGTACTTC
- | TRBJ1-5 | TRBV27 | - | CASGGEPGQPQHF | TGTGCCAGCGGGGGGGAACCGGGGCAGCCCCAGCATTTT
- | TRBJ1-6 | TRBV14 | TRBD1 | CASSTRTGMGLTSPLHF | TGTGCCAGCAGCACGCGGACAGGGATGGGGCTTACTTCACCCCTCCACTTT
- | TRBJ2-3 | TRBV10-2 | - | CASSELKGRSAGDTQYF | TGCGCCAGCAGTGAGCTCAAGGGACGGTCCGCCGGGGATACGCAGTATTTT
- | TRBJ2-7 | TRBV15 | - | CATSSRDAYEQYF | TGTGCCACCAGCAGCCGGGACGCCTACGAGCAGTACTTC
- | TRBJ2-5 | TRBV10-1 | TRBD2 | CASSVGMTSGHQETQYF | TGCGCCAGCAGCGTTGGGATGACTAGCGGCCACCAAGAGACCCAGTACTTC
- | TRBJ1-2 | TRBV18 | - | CASSAQGLGGYTF | TGTGCCAGCTCGGCCCAGGGACTAGGTGGCTACACCTTC
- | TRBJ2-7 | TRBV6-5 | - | CASSSAPGYEQYF | TGTGCCAGCAGTTCTGCCCCCGGCTACGAGCAGTACTTC
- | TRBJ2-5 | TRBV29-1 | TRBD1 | CSAKISTGPQETQYF | TGCAGCGCGAAGATCTCGACAGGGCCACAAGAGACCCAGTACTTC
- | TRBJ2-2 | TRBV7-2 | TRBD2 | CASSLLLTGGGPNTGELFF | TGTGCCAGCAGCCTCCTCCTCACCGGGGGGGGGCCGAACACCGGGGAGCTGTTTTTT
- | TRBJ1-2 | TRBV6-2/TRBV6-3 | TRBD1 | CASSHYGQGYGYTF | TGTGCCAGCAGTCATTACGGACAGGGCTATGGCTACACCTTC
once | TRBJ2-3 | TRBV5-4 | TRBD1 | CASSPDQLGQGVADTQYF | TGTGCCAGCAGCCCCGACCAGTTAGGCCAGGGGGTTGCAGATACGCAGTATTTT
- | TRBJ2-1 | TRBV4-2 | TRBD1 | CASKLEDRGYNEQFF | TGTGCCAGTAAACTAGAGGACAGGGGTTACAATGAGCAGTTCTTC
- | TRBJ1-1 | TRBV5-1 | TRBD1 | CASSEGTGKSKAFF | TGCGCCAGCAGCGAGGGGACAGGGAAGAGCAAAGCTTTCTTT
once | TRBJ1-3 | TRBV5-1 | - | CASQDGVIEPSSGNTIYF | TGCGCCAGCCAGGATGGGGTGATTGAACCGAGCTCTGGAAACACCATATATTTT
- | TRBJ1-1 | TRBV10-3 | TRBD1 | CAIRPGQGAWTEAFF | TGTGCCATCAGGCCGGGACAGGGGGCCTGGACTGAAGCTTTCTTT
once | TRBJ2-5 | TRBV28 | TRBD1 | CASTENDRVVQETQYF | TGTGCCAGCACCGAAAATGACAGGGTAGTTCAAGAGACCCAGTACTTC
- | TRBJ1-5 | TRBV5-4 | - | CASSSQELGSNQPQHF | TGTGCCAGCAGCTCGCAAGAACTGGGGAGCAATCAGCCCCAGCATTTT
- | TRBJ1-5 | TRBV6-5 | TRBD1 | CASNVPGQGNQPQHF | TGTGCCAGCAACGTTCCGGGACAGGGCAATCAGCCCCAGCATTTT
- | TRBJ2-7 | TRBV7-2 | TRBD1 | CASSLDGTGGVYEQYF | TGTGCCAGCAGCTTAGACGGGACAGGGGGCGTTTACGAGCAGTACTTC
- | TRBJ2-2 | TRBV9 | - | CASSVASGNTGELFF | TGTGCCAGCAGCGTAGCTTCTGGAAACACCGGGGAGCTGTTTTTT
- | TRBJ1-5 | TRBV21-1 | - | CASSKGGLQGSVQPQHF | TGTGCCAGCAGCAAAGGTGGCCTCCAGGGGTCGGTCCAGCCCCAGCATTTT
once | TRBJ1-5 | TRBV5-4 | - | CASSPGPNQPQHF | TGTGCCAGCAGCCCGGGACCGAATCAGCCCCAGCATTTT
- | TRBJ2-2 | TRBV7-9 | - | CASSLVALTNTGELFF | TGTGCCAGCAGCTTAGTAGCGCTAACGAACACCGGGGAGCTGTTTTTT
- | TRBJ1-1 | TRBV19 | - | CASSRTTLVNTEAFF | TGTGCCAGTAGTCGAACCACCTTAGTAAACACTGAAGCTTTCTTT
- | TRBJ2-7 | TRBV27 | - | CASSFEARSYEQYF | TGTGCCAGCAGTTTTGAGGCGCGGAGCTACGAGCAGTACTTC
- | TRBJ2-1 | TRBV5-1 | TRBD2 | CASSFTSGPYNEQFF | TGCGCCAGCAGTTTTACTAGCGGGCCTTACAATGAGCAGTTCTTC
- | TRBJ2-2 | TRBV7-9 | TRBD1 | CASSLGQGDTGELFF | TGTGCCAGCAGCTTGGGACAGGGGGACACCGGGGAGCTGTTTTTT
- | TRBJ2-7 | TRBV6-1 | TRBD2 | CASSEWVSGRVSAYEQYF | TGTGCCAGCAGTGAATGGGTGAGCGGGAGGGTCTCGGCCTACGAGCAGTACTTC
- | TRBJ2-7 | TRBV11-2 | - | CASSLETVYEQYF | TGTGCCAGCAGCTTAGAGACAGTCTACGAGCAGTACTTC
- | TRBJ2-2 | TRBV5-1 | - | CASSAQQVTGELFF | TGCGCCAGCAGCGCACAACAGGTCACCGGGGAGCTGTTTTTT
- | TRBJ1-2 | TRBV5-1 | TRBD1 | CASSLSGTAGKGGTF | TGCGCCAGCAGCTTATCGGGGACAGCTGGGAAAGGGGGTACCTTC
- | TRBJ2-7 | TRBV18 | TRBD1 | CASSKDRLNEQYF | TGTGCCAGCTCAAAGGACAGGTTGAACGAGCAGTACTTC
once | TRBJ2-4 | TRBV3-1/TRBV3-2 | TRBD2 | CASKGLERDIQYF | TGTGCCAGCAAGGGACTAGAGAGGGACATTCAGTACTTC
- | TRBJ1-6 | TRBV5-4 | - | CASAPRTGNWGSPLHF | TGTGCCAGCGCACCACGCACAGGGAATTGGGGTTCACCCCTCCACTTT
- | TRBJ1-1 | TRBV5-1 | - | CASSYFGDRNTEAFF | TGCGCCAGCAGTTACTTCGGAGACCGGAACACTGAAGCTTTCTTT
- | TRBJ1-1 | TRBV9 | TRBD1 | CASSASGTANTEAFF | TGTGCCAGCAGCGCCTCCGGGACAGCCAACACTGAAGCTTTCTTT
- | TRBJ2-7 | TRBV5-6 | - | CASSFHYEQYF | TGTGCCAGCAGCTTTCACTACGAGCAGTACTTC
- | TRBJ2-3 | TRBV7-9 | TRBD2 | CASSFSRGASDTQYF | TGTGCCAGCAGCTTCTCGCGGGGGGCATCAGATACGCAGTATTTT
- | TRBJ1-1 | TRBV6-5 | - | CATNRDFSLNTEAFF | TGTGCCACCAATAGGGACTTCTCCTTGAACACTGAAGCTTTCTTT